Described below is a single T cell receptor (beta chain) sequence and its context. The CDR3 sequence is 18 residues long. Trimming removed 6 bases from V and 5 bases from J; junction bases left unmatched: 18. The germline V gene encodes CDR1 MNHEY and CDR2 SMNVEV (reference sequence). These data are taken from a study of control samples from healthy donors and cancer patients. TCRdb keeps only in-frame clones here, not all; method: immunoSEQ multiplex PCR. The sample contains approximately 170,000 clones, around 91% of which appear only once. The sample comprised blood. The V and J genes are TRBV27 and TRBJ2-1; 8 bases are shared with TRBD2. The source of this sequence is a woman between 45 and 65 years old in good health. The CDR3 protein is CASSDTGGLSNMDNEQFF. In DNA form, the CDR3 reads TGTGCCAGCAGCGATACGGGAGGGCTCTCGAACATGGACAATGAGCAGTTCTTC.